Described below is a single TCR beta chain sequence and its context. Its antigen specificity is not known. Base-call qualities are not available, and no considerably larger clone is one nucleotide away. The data were obtained in a study of blood T cell repertoires in COVID-19 (TCRdb year 2020). With regard to the full study: Samples covering the acute and convalescent phases of COVID-19 were provided by collaborators in the United States, Italy and Spain. The prospective study material was composed of cDNA or gDNA derived from T cells, B-cell-depleted T cells, or PBMCs. Subjects who had been exposed to COVID-19, were actively infected with it, or had recovered from it provided the deeply sampled blood TCRbeta repertoires that made up the dataset. The repertoires were released in a freely available public database intended as a resource for research on the immune response to SARS-CoV-2. Samples came from the ongoing ImmuneRACE study (first 160 participants) plus 1,254 subjects from 6 global collaborators. The sample metadata nearly always contained a de-identified subject ID, COVID-19 status, age in years and sex. Where HLA class I and class II types were available, the types were taken from metadata supplied by the sample provider, not from assay-based typing.

What the study reported, not specific to this receptor: The quantity of clinical and demographic metadata differed by source and by participant and was supplied without curation.

Whole blood was collected in K2EDTA tubes by collaborating institutions according to the institutions' own protocols. For TCRbeta analysis, collaborator samples were shipped as frozen whole blood, as isolated PBMCs, or as DNA extracted from either sample type. The immunoSEQ Assay, a bias-controlled multiplex PCR, was used to amplify TCRbeta CDR3 regions from genomic DNA. For the original study's pipeline: Within the assay, amplification of reference gene primers was used to estimate how many nucleated cells each sample contained. Sequence reads were collapsed and filtered to measure the absolute abundance of every unique TCRbeta CDR3 rearrangement. Productive Simpson clonality was computed per sample as the square root of Simpson's diversity index over productive rearrangements. TCRdb provides this immuneACCESS table in a form limited to in-frame rearrangements. Some clones are lacking; in checked studies, under half of them reflect an unresolved V gene, and why the rest are absent is not known. The D gene and trimming were derived from the DNA, and the V and J assignments and clone size from that table. The sample table shows around 300,000 clones, and more than 80% are seen once. 2.5% to 3.5% of the sample is taken by the ten largest.

The sample comprised peripheral blood. This sequence originates from a woman in her twenties or thirties with active or convalescent COVID-19.

The sequence in DNA is TGTGCCAGCAGCAAAAAGGAGGGGACTAGCTCTGGAAACACCATATATTTT. Protein translation: CASSKKEGTSSGNTIYF. The chain is encoded by TRBV21-1 joined to TRBJ1-3. TRBV21-1 is recorded as a pseudogene. Inclusive of the bounding cysteine and phenylalanine, the CDR3 is 17 residues long. This entry keeps only the CDR3 DNA: 51 bases, framed from base 1.